This TCR beta chain was sequenced during a study of T cells in pancreatic ductal adenocarcinoma. This clone appeared a single time. What it recognizes is unknown. Compared with germline, one end of the junction differs, possibly owing to a read error. The germline gives CDR1 SGHTA, CDR2 FQGNSA. The CDR3 totals 15 residues. No neoadjuvant therapy was given to the selected pancreatic ductal adenocarcinoma patients before their surgery. Study outcomes and limitations: Blood had more productive templates and 6 to 9-fold more unique clonotypes than tumor. Blood clonality (about 0.069) did not differ significantly from tumor (about 0.11). Results skew toward the minority of patients with early-stage disease.

The protocol was immunoSEQ multiplex PCR, while the TCRdb copy is restricted to in-frame clones and leaves out a portion. This sample carries tens of thousands of clones, just over 90% of them seen once, and the ten largest clones take around 2.2%. This sequence joins TRBV7-2 and TRBJ2-3; 9 bases line up with TRBD2. The material sequenced was PBMCs. The sequence came from a human donor with pancreatic ductal adenocarcinoma. CDR3 sequence: CASSFRLAGRDAQYF. The CDR3 region has the DNA TGTGCCAGCAGCTTCAGGCTAGCGGGACGAGATGCGCAGTATTTT.